Listed here are 3 T cell receptor beta chains from one sample, sequenced in a study of shared clonotypes between healthy human individuals (TCRdb year 2020). The library was generated by the immunoSEQ multiplex PCR assay. Here the immuneACCESS table is served through TCRdb, limited to in-frame sequences with V and J called. Missing clones are a known gap in these copies; in checked studies unresolved V genes cover under half, and the rest lacks a known reason. Present in this sample are a few million clones, 95% of which were seen just once. In total, the top ten clones hold about 0.13% of the sample. The sequencing input was naive CD4+ T cells sorted from blood. The cell subset or site label for this specimen denotes: CD45RA+ positively selected. The receptors were gathered from a man aged 18 to 35 in good health.

This chain uses TRBV2 with TRBJ2-7; 10 bases fit TRBD1. V was pared by 8 bases and J by 5 bases, with 6 bases of the junction left unmatched. In germline, CDR1 is SNHLY, CDR2 FYNNEI. CDR3 length: 13 amino acids. Written as DNA, the CDR3 is TGTGCCAGCGGGGGACAGGGGCCCCACGAGCAGTACTTC. It encodes CASGGQGPHEQYF.

The V and J genes are TRBV27 and TRBJ2-4; the D call may be TRBD1 or TRBD2 (5 bases each). The CDR3 contains 17 residues. V was shortened by 0 bases and J by 2 bases, with 14 bases between the two germline ends. Germline V gene sequence: CDR1 MNHEY, CDR2 SMNVEV (reference sequence). CDR3 residues: CASSLSGLWGPKNIQYF. The CDR3 DNA is TGTGCCAGCAGTTTATCGGGCCTATGGGGACCCAAAAACATTCAGTACTTC.

This clone was picked up one time. The chain carries TRBV19 and TRBJ2-2; TRBD1 aligns across 10 bases. This CDR3 spans 17 amino acids. The junction had 4 bases not matched to a gene; V was cut back by 2 bases and J by 1 base. CDR1 and CDR2 (germline): LNHDA, SQIVND (reference sequence). The CDR3 spells CASSIRGDRGNTGELFF. CDR3 nucleotides: TGTGCCAGTAGTATACGAGGGGACAGGGGGAACACCGGGGAGCTGTTTTTT.